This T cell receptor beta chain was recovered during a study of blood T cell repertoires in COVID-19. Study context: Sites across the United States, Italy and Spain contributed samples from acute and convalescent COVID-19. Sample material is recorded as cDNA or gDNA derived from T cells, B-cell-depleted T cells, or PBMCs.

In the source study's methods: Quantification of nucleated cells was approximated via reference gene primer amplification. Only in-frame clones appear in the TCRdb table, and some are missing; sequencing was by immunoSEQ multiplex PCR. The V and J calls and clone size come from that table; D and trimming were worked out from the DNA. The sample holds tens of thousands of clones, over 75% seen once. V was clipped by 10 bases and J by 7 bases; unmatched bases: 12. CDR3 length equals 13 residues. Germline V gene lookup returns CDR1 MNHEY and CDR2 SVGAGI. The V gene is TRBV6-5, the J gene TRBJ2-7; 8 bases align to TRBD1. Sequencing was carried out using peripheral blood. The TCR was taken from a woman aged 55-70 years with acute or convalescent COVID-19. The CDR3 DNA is TGTGCCACTTACCTCAGGGGGCGGGGAGAGCAGTACTTC. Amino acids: CATYLRGRGEQYF.